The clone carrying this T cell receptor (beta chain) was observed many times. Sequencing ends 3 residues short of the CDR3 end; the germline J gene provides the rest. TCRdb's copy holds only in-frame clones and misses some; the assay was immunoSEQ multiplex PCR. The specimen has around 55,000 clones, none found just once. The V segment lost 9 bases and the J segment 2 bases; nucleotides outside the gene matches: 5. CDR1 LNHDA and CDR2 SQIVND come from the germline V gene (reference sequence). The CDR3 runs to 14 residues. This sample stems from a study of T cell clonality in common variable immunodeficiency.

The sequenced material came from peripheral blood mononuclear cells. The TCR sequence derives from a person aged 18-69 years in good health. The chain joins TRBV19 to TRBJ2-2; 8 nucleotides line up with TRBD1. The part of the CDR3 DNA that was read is TGTGCCAGCACTGGACAGGGCAACACCGGGGAG. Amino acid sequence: CASTGQGNTGE. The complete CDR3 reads CASTGQGNTGELFF.